The sequence of this T cell receptor (beta chain) was determined in a study of cytotoxic CD8 clonotypes in ibrutinib-treated CLL. As for the study in general: Investigators reported roughly 24 partial and 2 complete responses; after median roughly 70 months, about 15 patients remained remitted and about 12 progressed.

This clone was counted a few times. Sequencing was performed with immunoSEQ multiplex PCR; in TCRdb, only in-frame clones are kept and a portion is missing. The sample contains roughly 130,000 clones, about 80% of which appear only once. Sequenced here: PBMCs, sampled after 12 months of ibrutinib treatment. The clonotype was recovered from a human donor with chronic lymphocytic leukemia.

The CDR3 DNA is TGTGCCAGCAGCGAAGGACAGTCCTACGAGCAGTACTTC. Protein: CASSEGQSYEQYF. This sequence joins TRBV9 and TRBJ2-7, with D tentatively TRBD1 (6 bases). Trimming took off 3 bases at V and 1 base at J, with 8 bases between the two ends. Looked up from germline, CDR1 is SGDLS and CDR2 is YYNGEE. The CDR3 is made up of 13 amino acids.